What follows describes a single T cell receptor beta chain. This clonotype was observed many times. It lacks a known antigen. Base qualities are missing; no much larger clone stands one base away. The germline V gene sets CDR1 to MNHNS and CDR2 to SASEGT. Spanning cysteine to phenylalanine, the CDR3 consists of 17 amino acids. The sequence is cut down to CDR3 DNA, 51 bases in frame from base 1. The junction shows trimming of 5 bases on V and 3 bases on J, and the gene matches do not reach 7 bases of it. These data come from a study of tumor-infiltrating lymphocytes in oesophageal squamous cell carcinoma (dated by TCRdb to 2016 to 2017). Library preparation employed PCR. Sequencing instrument: Illumina HiSeq 2000. TCRdb reanalyzed the raw reads on its own, using fastp at Q25 for trimming and MiXCR for clone calling, and kept in-frame beta chains. Entries that share a CDR3 protein sequence are merged under the most common genes and DNA. This sample has about 15,000 distinct CDR3 sequences in its table, and 46% of those were observed once. The top ten constitute around 42% of the sample.

This sequence originates from a male donor with esophageal squamous cell carcinoma. Here the chain combines TRBV6-1 and TRBJ1-4; 12 central nucleotides agree with TRBD1. Sequenced material: blood. The DNA reads TGTGCCAGCAGTCCAGGGACAGGGGGCGTTTCTAATGAAAAACTGTTTTTT. Its protein product is CASSPGTGGVSNEKLFF.